Below, 7 T cell receptor beta chains from the same sample are listed, as sequenced in a study of beta chain features in type 1 diabetes. Sequencing targeted expressed TCRB transcripts, as all isolated RNA had been reverse transcribed. Produced via immunoSEQ multiplex PCR; TCRdb's table is partial and in-frame only. The sample includes about 350,000 clones, roughly 21% of them seen just once. Sample: naive CD4+ T cells from blood. The receptors were sampled from a woman younger than 30 in good health.

The chain recombines TRBV28 with TRBJ2-1; possible D gene TRBD2, 6 bases. The V and J ends lost 6 bases and 5 bases respectively, with 14 bases between them. Germline CDR1 is MDHEN and CDR2 is SYDVKM. This CDR3 comprises 14 residues. The CDR3 DNA follows: TGTGCCAGCAGCCACGGACTAATCAACAATGAGCAGTTCTTC. Translated: CASSHGLINNEQFF.

This clone was seen a few times. The rearrangement links TRBV7-2 to TRBJ2-5, with 8 bases identical to TRBD2. CDR1 and CDR2 (germline): SGHTA, FQGNSA. This CDR3 region has 15 residues. The J segment lost 4 bases and the V segment lost 1 base, leaving 5 bases of the junction unmatched. CDR3 coding DNA: TGTGCCAGCAGCTTAGGAAATAGCGGGATAGAGACCCAGTACTTC. The encoded protein is CASSLGNSGIETQYF.

This chain joins TRBV4-2 and TRBJ1-1, with 8 bases aligning to TRBD1. This CDR3 is built from 14 residues. Germline V lookup: CDR1 LGHNA, CDR2 YNFKEQ. Trimming at V came to 3 bases and at J to 3 bases, leaving 3 bases not matched to a gene. DNA for the CDR3: TGTGCCAGCAGCCACATGACAGGGGACACTGAAGCTTTCTTT. Protein sequence: CASSHMTGDTEAFF.

In this sample, this clone turned up a few times. The V and J genes are TRBV7-3 and TRBJ2-7; TRBD2 is a possible D gene (6 bases). The V gene lost 4 bases and the J gene lost 2 bases, with 12 bases spanning the gap. The CDR3 has 14 residues. CDR1 is SGHTA and CDR2 is FQGTGA in the germline V gene. CDR3 region: CASSSGSGPYEQYF. In nucleotides, the CDR3 is TGTGCCAGCAGCTCGGGAAGCGGGCCCTACGAGCAGTACTTC.

The V and J genes are TRBV2 and TRBJ1-2, with D maybe TRBD1 (5 bases). CDR3 length: 15 amino acids. Germline V gene sequence: CDR1 SNHLY, CDR2 FYNNEI. The ends were cut back, 4 bases at V and 4 bases at J, with 16 bases in the middle. The CDR3 is CASSVGRALGYGYTF. Written as DNA, the CDR3 is TGTGCCAGCAGTGTCGGCAGGGCGCTGGGCTATGGCTACACCTTC. Full variable domain (missing parts from reference TRBV2 and TRBJ1-2): EPEVTQTPSHQVTQMGQEVILRCVPISNHLYFYWYRQILGQKVEFLVSFYNNEISEKSEIFDDQFSVERPDGSNFTLKIRSTKLEDSAMYFCASSVGRALGYGYTFGSGTRLTVV.

The chain joins TRBV4-3 to TRBJ2-4; 11 nucleotides align to TRBD1. This CDR3 is built from 14 residues. Germline-derived CDR1 and CDR2 are LGHNA and YSLEER. V lost 4 bases to trimming and J lost 7 bases; unmatched junction nucleotides: 3. CDR3 sequence: CASSLGTGGNIQYF. The CDR3 DNA reads TGCGCCAGCAGCCTAGGGACAGGGGGGAACATTCAGTACTTC.

The V gene is TRBV5-6, the J gene TRBJ1-6; 8 nucleotides agree with TRBD1. CDR3 length equals 15 residues. With 1 base clipped from V and 11 bases from J, the junction kept 8 bases outside the gene matches. Germline CDR1 reads SGHDT; CDR2 reads YYEEEE. The CDR3 DNA reads TGTGCCAGCAGCTTGAACAGGGGGTTCGCGGCACCCCTCCACTTT. It is translated as CASSLNRGFAAPLHF.